The 22 T cell receptor beta chains below come from one sample, sequenced in a study of T-cell memory formation after mild COVID-19. TCRdb used MiXCR to reprocess the 5' RACE reads, holding one entry per CDR3 protein. The sample consists of 150,000 to 200,000 distinct CDR3 sequences, around a tenth of them appearing once. Specimen: PBMCs or a T cell subset sorted from them (not recorded which). These receptors were obtained from a young man who had mild COVID-19 (a few samples of this study predate the infection). Cell type and time point are not known.

V is TRBV28 and J is TRBJ2-7; the D call may be TRBD1 or TRBD2 (5 bases each). The germline V gene has CDR1 MDHEN and CDR2 SYDVKM. This CDR3 is built from 12 residues. V lost 7 bases, J lost 4 bases, and 11 bases lay in between. The CDR3 sequence: CASTGTVYEQYF. CDR3 nucleotide sequence: TGTGCCAGCACCGGGACGGTTTACGAGCAGTACTTC.

V usage is TRBV7-2 and J usage is TRBJ1-4; TRBD1 agrees at 7 bases. Germline loops: CDR1 SGHTA, CDR2 FQGNSA. CDR3 length equals 14 residues. The V segment lost 5 bases and the J segment 3 bases; nucleotides outside the gene matches: 3. CDR3 protein: CASSPGQSNEKLFF. The CDR3 bases are TGTGCCAGCAGCCCGGGACAGTCTAATGAAAAACTGTTTTTT.

This clonotype appeared a few times. The chain is built from TRBV7-3 and TRBJ2-2; D might be TRBD2 (5 bases). CDR1 is SGHTA and CDR2 is FQGTGA in the germline V gene. With 3 bases removed from V and 4 bases from J, the gap between germline ends came to 9 bases. This CDR3 comprises 14 residues. CDR3 DNA sequence: TGTGCCAGCAGCTTTTTAGCGTCCACCGGGGAGCTGTTTTTT. Its translation: CASSFLASTGELFF. The variable domain in full, with the rest retrieved from reference TRBV7-3 and TRBJ2-2, is GAGVSQTPSNKVTEKGKYVELRCDPISGHTALYWYRQSLGQGPEFLIYFQGTGAADDSGLPNDRFFAVRPEGSVSTLKIQRTERGDSAVYLCASSFLASTGELFFGEGSRLTVL.

A few counts support this clonotype. The genes are TRBV23-1 and TRBJ1-4; tentatively, D is TRBD1 (5 bases). TRBV23-1 has ORF status, its function being uncertain. CDR3 length: 15 residues. Trimming pared 4 bases from V and 3 bases from J, leaving 12 bases between. The CDR3 reads CASSPGGDPNEKLFF. The CDR3 region has the DNA TGCGCCAGCAGTCCCGGGGGGGACCCTAATGAAAAACTGTTTTTT.

Regarding this clonotype: Compared with germline, one end of the junction differs, possibly owing to a read error. The chain couples TRBV5-1 to TRBJ2-5; 14 positions agree with TRBD2. CDR1 SGHRS and CDR2 YFSETQ come from the germline V gene. This CDR3 region has 18 residues. The CDR3: CAISPAGTSGGSQETQYF. The CDR3 region has the DNA TGCGCCATCAGCCCCGCCGGGACTAGCGGGGGTAGCCAAGAGACCCAGTACTTC. The full variable domain, its missing parts supplied by reference TRBV5-1 and TRBJ2-5, is KAGVTQTPRYLIKTRGQQVTLSCSPISGHRSVSWYQQTPGQGLQFLFEYFSETQRNKGNFPGRFSGRQFSNSRSEMNVSTLELGDSALYLCAISPAGTSGGSQETQYFGPGTRLLVL.

V usage is TRBV7-2 and J usage is TRBJ1-1; no definite D call. The CDR3 is 13 amino acids. The germline V gene has CDR1 SGHTA and CDR2 FQGNSA. Between the trimmed V and J ends, which lost 5 bases and 1 base, there was a span of 8 bases. Here the CDR3 DNA reads TGTGCCAGCAGCGCATCAAAGAACACTGAAGCTTTCTTT. Encoded protein: CASSASKNTEAFF.

This clonotype was counted only a few times. The chain has TRBV5-1 and TRBJ2-2; 11 positions match TRBD2. The CDR3 contains 16 residues. The V segment lost 0 bases and the J segment 5 bases; nucleotides outside the gene matches: 3. Germline V gene data show CDR1 as SGHRS and CDR2 as YFSETQ. CDR3 in amino acids: CASSLAVAGGTGELFF. The CDR3 DNA sequence: TGCGCCAGCAGCTTGGCCGTAGCGGGAGGGACCGGGGAGCTGTTTTTT.

This clonotype occurred a few times. The rearrangement joins TRBV4-3 to TRBJ1-1; 9 positions match TRBD1. Germline assignment: CDR1 LGHNA and CDR2 YSLEER. The CDR3 spans 15 residues. The V and J ends lost 4 bases and 3 bases, in that order; junction bases with no gene match: 6. CDR3 amino acids: CASSPGDRADTEAFF. DNA of the CDR3: TGCGCCAGCAGCCCAGGGGACAGGGCCGACACTGAAGCTTTCTTT.

The chain recombines TRBV20-1 with TRBJ2-1, with a weak D call TRBD2 (6 bases). V was cut by 6 bases and J by 7 bases, with 19 bases left in between. This CDR3 has 14 residues. CDR1 and CDR2 (germline): DFQATT, SNEGSKA (reference sequence). In DNA, the CDR3 is TGCAGTGCCGCCCGAAGGGTTGGGGGGAATGAGCAGTTCTTC. Translating it yields CSAARRVGGNEQFF.

This clonotype has more than one count but fewer than ten. The rearrangement joins TRBV5-1 to TRBJ1-5; D is unresolved. The length of the CDR3 is 14 residues. Trimming cost V 0 bases and J 3 bases, with 7 bases left between them. CDR1 and CDR2 (germline): SGHRS, YFSETQ. The CDR3 coding sequence is TGCGCCAGCAGCTTGGGTACGAACAATCAGCCCCAGCATTTT. Protein: CASSLGTNNQPQHF.

The gene calls are TRBV4-2 and TRBJ2-5, with D possibly matching TRBD2 (6 bases). V gave up 1 base and J gave up 4 bases, with 10 bases separating them. Germline loops: CDR1 LGHNA, CDR2 YNFKEQ. There are 14 residues in the CDR3. In nucleotides, the CDR3 is TGTGCCAGCAGCCAAGGATTGCGGGGAGAGACCCAGTACTTC. Residues: CASSQGLRGETQYF.

This clonotype turned up a few times. The chain employs TRBV7-2 and TRBJ1-5; D is ambiguous. CDR3 length: 15 residues. Looked up from germline, CDR1 is SGHTA and CDR2 is FQGNSA. Trimming cost V 1 base and J 1 base, with 8 bases left between them. CDR3 coding DNA: TGTGCCAGCAGCTTAGTCTACGGGAGCAATCAGCCCCAGCATTTT. Its protein is CASSLVYGSNQPQHF. Combining the CDR3 with reference TRBV7-2 and TRBJ1-5 gives the whole variable domain GAGVSQSPSNKVTEKGKDVELRCDPISGHTALYWYRQSLGQGLEFLIYFQGNSAPDKSGLPSDRFSAERTGGSVSTLTIQRTQQEDSAVYLCASSLVYGSNQPQHFGDGTRLSIL.

This clonotype was detected ten times or more. The rearrangement joins TRBV5-1 to TRBJ2-3, with D possibly TRBD2 on 6 matching bases. The CDR3 has 17 amino acids. CDR1 and CDR2 from the germline V gene are SGHRS and YFSETQ. Trimming left V 3 bases short and J 1 base short, with 18 bases between. CDR3 sequence: CASSWLTAGLGTDTQYF. The CDR3 bases are TGCGCCAGCAGCTGGCTGACGGCGGGACTGGGCACAGATACGCAGTATTTT. Together with reference TRBV5-1 and TRBJ2-3, the CDR3 gives the full variable domain: KAGVTQTPRYLIKTRGQQVTLSCSPISGHRSVSWYQQTPGQGLQFLFEYFSETQRNKGNFPGRFSGRQFSNSRSEMNVSTLELGDSALYLCASSWLTAGLGTDTQYFGPGTRLTVL.

This chain joins TRBV18 and TRBJ1-2, with 7 bases identical to TRBD1. CDR3 length equals 15 residues. Unmatched junction bases numbered 8, after V lost 3 bases and J lost 4 bases. Germline V CDR1 and CDR2: KGHSH, LQKENI. Written as DNA, the CDR3 is TGTGCCAGCTCACCTTCTCGACAGGGAGGCTATGGCTACACCTTC. Protein: CASSPSRQGGYGYTF.

This clonotype was seen repeatedly, ten times or more. The chain recombines TRBV4-3 with TRBJ2-7; D tentatively reads TRBD1 or TRBD2 (6 bases each). This CDR3 is 15 amino acids long. In germline, CDR1 is LGHNA, CDR2 YSLEER. V shed 1 base and J shed 4 bases, with 14 bases lying between them. CDR3 DNA sequence: TGCGCCAGCAGCCAAGGAGTCGGGGGCCCATACGAGCAGTACTTC. This translates into CASSQGVGGPYEQYF.

This clonotype was seen a few times. The rearrangement joins TRBV28 to TRBJ2-3; TRBD1 or TRBD2 may be the D gene (5 bases each). The CDR3 sequence is 13 residues long. Germline CDR1 and CDR2: MDHEN and SYDVKM. V shed 7 bases and J shed 0 bases, with 8 bases lying between them. CDR3 residues: CASTGDSTDTQYF. The DNA of the CDR3 is TGTGCCAGCACCGGGGACAGCACAGATACGCAGTATTTT.

In its sample, this clonotype was seen many times. The genes are TRBV29-1 and TRBJ2-7, with a weak D call TRBD2 (6 bases). The length of the CDR3 is 11 residues. Trimming took 4 bases from V and 6 from J, leaving 10 bases between them. Germline V gene sequence: CDR1 SQVTM, CDR2 ANQGSEA. The DNA of the CDR3 is TGCAGCGTTGCTCCCGGGGGCGAGCAGTACTTC. As protein: CSVAPGGEQYF.

DNA of the CDR3: TGTGCCAGCTCACCGCCGAATCCTGGGCCCACTGGCTACACCTTC. Protein: CASSPPNPGPTGYTF. This chain uses TRBV18 with TRBJ1-2; D is unclear. Looked up from germline, CDR1 is KGHSH and CDR2 is LQKENI. V was clipped by 3 bases and J by 7 bases, with 18 bases between them. The CDR3 spans 15 residues.

Only one count was recorded for this clonotype. The rearrangement links TRBV6-4 to TRBJ2-2; no reliable D call. Trimming pared 11 bases from V and 0 bases from J, leaving 10 bases between. Looked up from germline, CDR1 is MRHNA and CDR2 is SNTAGT. This CDR3 contains 13 residues. CDR3 bases: TGTGCCTCACAAGGACCGAACACCGGGGAGCTGTTTTTT. Amino acids: CASQGPNTGELFF.

The chain couples TRBV10-3 to TRBJ2-5; D perhaps matches TRBD2 (5 bases). Germline V gene sequence: CDR1 ENHRY, CDR2 SYGVKD. V lost 0 bases, J lost 5 bases, and 10 bases lay in between. The CDR3 length is 14 residues. The CDR3 reads CAISESTSGETQYF. CDR3 in DNA: TGTGCCATCAGTGAGTCGACGTCGGGGGAGACCCAGTACTTC.

This clonotype was counted only a few times. V gene TRBV5-1 combines with J gene TRBJ1-1; 8 bases agree with TRBD1. V shed 8 bases, J shed 2 bases, and the junction held 5 bases outside the gene matches. The CDR3 sequence is 13 residues long. The germline gives CDR1 SGHRS, CDR2 YFSETQ. In DNA, the CDR3 is TGCGCCAGTCGCGGACAGGGAAACACTGAAGCTTTCTTT. Translating gives CASRGQGNTEAFF.

The genes are TRBV5-1 and TRBJ1-4; D is unclear. The CDR3 has 14 amino acids. CDR1 is SGHRS, CDR2 YFSETQ, per germline. Trimming pared 0 bases from V and 1 base from J, leaving 4 bases between. The DNA of the CDR3 is TGCGCCAGCAGCTTGGGACGAACTAATGAAAAACTGTTTTTT. Amino acids: CASSLGRTNEKLFF.